One T cell receptor (beta chain) is described in this entry. The antigen is not known. The length of the CDR3 is 15 residues. With 3 bases clipped from V and 1 base from J, the junction kept 2 bases outside the gene matches. The germline V gene has CDR1 SGHRS and CDR2 YFSETQ. Sequenced by immunoSEQ multiplex PCR; TCRdb stores in-frame clones only, minus some. The sample includes 70,000 to 90,000 clones, about 72% of them seen just once. The data were obtained in a study of T cell responses to AZD1222 COVID-19 vaccine. Whole-study results and caveats: No repertoire was sampled before or during the peak T cell response, only after it. Among the donors, most were white British and more were female, and clonal diversity was possibly underestimated.

This specimen was peripheral blood, taken on day 0 of AZD1222 vaccination. This TCR was recovered from an adult in good health. J is TRBJ2-2 and V is TRBV5-1; 8 nucleotides agree with TRBD1. CDR3 sequence (DNA): TGCGCCAGCAGCTCAGGGGGCTGGAACACCGGGGAGCTGTTTTTT. The encoded protein is CASSSGGWNTGELFF.